The entry below gives a single TCR beta chain sequence along with its context. Its antigen is undetermined. These data come from a study of T cells after posttransplantation cyclophosphamide. Broader study findings: After PTCy, TRB diversity resembled that of CNI/methotrexate controls.

This related bone marrow graft donor gave peripheral blood on the day of marrow donation. Germline V gives CDR1 MNHNS, CDR2 SASEGT. Losses at the gene ends were 0 bases for V and 4 bases for J; bases not matched to a gene: 5. This CDR3 region has 16 residues. The assay was immunoSEQ multiplex PCR, and TCRdb's table has in-frame clones only and misses some. The sample has tens of thousands of clones, around 94% seen once. Sequencing was done on a sample of PBMCs. This receptor was taken from a woman aged 45 to 65 in good health and a related stem cell transplant donor. This sequence joins TRBV6-1 and TRBJ2-7; 11 nucleotides match TRBD1. The CDR3 sequence: CASSEARTGGWYEQYF. CDR3 DNA: TGTGCCAGCAGTGAAGCCCGGACAGGGGGCTGGTACGAGCAGTACTTC.